This is a list of T cell receptor beta chains from one sample in a study of T cell clones after liver transplantation. TCRdb's table, derived via immunoSEQ multiplex PCR, lists solely in-frame clones and lacks some. The sample has some 57,000 clones, roughly 71% seen once. The sample was CD4+ T cells from blood, taken at the 22-month timepoint. These receptors were collected from a human patient who received a liver transplant. The graft donor may account for some of the T cells. Each CDR3 is given with its conserved first and last residue. The order of the fields is J gene, clone size, V gene, D gene, CDR3 DNA, CDR3 protein. The D gene is left open where the match is weak. Only part of the rows carry a size: once, few, many, or a class if the clone is expanded.

TRBJ2-6 | . | TRBV5-4 | TRBD1 | TGTGCCATACAGGGGACCTCTGGGGCCAACGTCCTGACTTTC | CAIQGTSGANVLTF
TRBJ1-4 | . | TRBV15 | . | TGTGCCACCAGCAGAGACAGGGATAATGAAAAACTGTTTTTT | CATSRDRDNEKLFF
TRBJ1-3 | . | TRBV5-8 | . | TGTGCCAGCAGCCCGGGACGTCTCTCTGGAAACACCATATATTTT | CASSPGRLSGNTIYF
TRBJ1-2 | . | TRBV28 | TRBD1 | TGTGCCAGCACCCGGACAGGATTTTATGGCTACACCTTC | CASTRTGFYGYTF
TRBJ2-2 | few | TRBV7-9 | . | TGTGCCAGCAGCGCAGGGTACCTGAACACCGGGGAGCTGTTTTTT | CASSAGYLNTGELFF
TRBJ2-2 | . | TRBV10-2 | . | TGCGCCAGCAGTGAGTCTGGGACCCAAGCGAACACCGGGGAGCTGTTTTTT | CASSESGTQANTGELFF
TRBJ2-3 | . | TRBV9 | . | TGTGCCAGCAGCGTTGTCCTCCTTAACACAGATACGCAGTATTTT | CASSVVLLNTDTQYF
TRBJ1-3 | . | TRBV7-2 | . | TGTGCCAGCAGCTCTGGAAACACCATATATTTT | CASSSGNTIYF
TRBJ1-2 | . | TRBV4-1 | TRBD1 | TGCGCCAGCAGCCAGCGGGGGACAGGGATTAACTATGGCTACACCTTC | CASSQRGTGINYGYTF
TRBJ2-1 | . | TRBV7-2 | . | TGTGCCAGCAGCTCCCTGAGTAATTACAATGAGCAGTTCTTC | CASSSLSNYNEQFF
TRBJ1-5 | once | TRBV4-1 | . | TGCGCCAGCAGCCGTTCCGGGTTCACTTATAGCAATCAGCCCCAGCATTTT | CASSRSGFTYSNQPQHF
TRBJ2-3 | . | TRBV7-3 | . | TGTGCCAGCAGCTTAACCCCCGGCATTAGGGGTGAGCAGTATTTT | CASSLTPGIRGEQYF
TRBJ2-2 | . | TRBV5-1 | . | TGCGCCAGCAGCGGAAACCACAGGGCTTCCTACACCGGGGAGCTGTTTTTT | CASSGNHRASYTGELFF
TRBJ2-5 | . | TRBV9 | TRBD1 | TGTGCCAGCAGCGTGGGACAGGGGGCTCAAGAGACCCAGTACTTC | CASSVGQGAQETQYF
TRBJ2-7 | few | TRBV19 | . | TGTGCCAGTAGTACCGAATACGAGCAGTACTTC | CASSTEYEQYF
TRBJ1-2 | . | TRBV15 | TRBD1 | TGTGCCACCAGCAGAGATCGTGGGACAGGATATGGCTACACCTTC | CATSRDRGTGYGYTF
TRBJ1-2 | once | TRBV2 | . | TGTGCCAGCAGTGAGTTCCAGGTGGATAACTATGGCTACACCTTC | CASSEFQVDNYGYTF
TRBJ1-2 | medium-sized | TRBV20-1 | . | TGCAGTGCTAGATCCGGCCGTGGCTACACCTTC | CSARSGRGYTF
TRBJ2-6 | few | TRBV10-3 | TRBD2 | TGTGCCATCAGGAGCACTAGCGGGGGAAACTCTGGGGCCAACGTCCTGACTTTC | CAIRSTSGGNSGANVLTF
TRBJ1-6 | . | TRBV28 | . | TGTGCCAGCAGTTCCCCGCGGAAGGATAATTCACCCCTCCACTTT | CASSSPRKDNSPLHF
TRBJ2-1 | once | TRBV2 | TRBD2 | TGTGCCAGCAGTGAATCGGTCCGGGGGGGCCGGGAAGAGCAGTTCTTC | CASSESVRGGREEQFF
TRBJ1-2 | . | TRBV19 | . | TGTGCCAGTAGTATTGCCGGGGACGATGGCTACACCTTC | CASSIAGDDGYTF